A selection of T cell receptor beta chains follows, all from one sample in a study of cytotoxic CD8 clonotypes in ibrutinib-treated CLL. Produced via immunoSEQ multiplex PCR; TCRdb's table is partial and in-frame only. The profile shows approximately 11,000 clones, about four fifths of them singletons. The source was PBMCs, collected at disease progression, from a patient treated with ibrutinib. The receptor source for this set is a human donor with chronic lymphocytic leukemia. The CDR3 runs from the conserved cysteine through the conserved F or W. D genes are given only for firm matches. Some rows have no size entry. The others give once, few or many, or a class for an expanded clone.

CSAPVASGAEAFF TGCAGCGCCCCGGTGGCCTCGGGGGCTGAAGCTTTCTTT TRBJ1-1 - TRBV29-1 -
CASSLGSVYEQYF TGTGCCAGCAGCTTAGGTAGCGTCTACGAGCAGTACTTC TRBJ2-7 - TRBV11-1 -
CASSYSIGIAGAKQYF TGTGCCAGCAGTTACTCGATAGGAATAGCGGGAGCTAAGCAGTACTTC TRBJ2-7 TRBD2 TRBV6-5 once
CASSLSTKNIQYF TGTGCCAGCAGTTTATCGACCAAAAACATTCAGTACTTC TRBJ2-4 - TRBV27 -
CASSLDRGSNYGYTF TGTGCCAGCAGTCTCGACAGGGGATCTAACTATGGCTACACCTTC TRBJ1-2 TRBD1 TRBV6-6 -
CAATGSSYEQYF TGTGCCGCAACAGGGAGCTCCTACGAGCAGTACTTC TRBJ2-7 - TRBV7-9 -
CASSQDLGGPSSYNEQFF TGCGCCAGCAGCCAAGATTTAGGAGGGCCCAGCTCCTACAATGAGCAGTTCTTC TRBJ2-1 - TRBV4-1 -
CASSVILAGNTGELFF TGTGCCAGCAGTGTGATTCTAGCGGGGAACACCGGGGAGCTGTTTTTT TRBJ2-2 TRBD2 TRBV2 -
CASSRAGVDYEQYF TGTGCCAGCAGCCGAGCAGGGGTTGACTACGAGCAGTACTTC TRBJ2-7 - TRBV28 once
CASSLEEGNPGETQYF TGCGCCAGCAGTCTCGAAGAGGGAAATCCGGGAGAGACCCAGTACTTC TRBJ2-5 - TRBV23-1 -
CASGGAGQGLYEQYF TGTGCCAGCGGAGGGGCGGGACAGGGTTTGTACGAGCAGTACTTC TRBJ2-7 TRBD1 TRBV5-6 -
CASTQGGSSYEQYF TGTGCCAGCACCCAGGGGGGGTCTTCCTACGAGCAGTACTTC TRBJ2-7 - TRBV6-1 few
CSAGPSYEQYF TGCAGTGCCGGGCCCTCCTACGAGCAGTACTTC TRBJ2-7 - TRBV20-1 -
CASSAFGRTGIDQETQYF TGTGCCAGCAGCGCCTTCGGCCGGACAGGAATTGACCAAGAGACCCAGTACTTC TRBJ2-5 TRBD1 TRBV9 -
CASQVTGQGFYEQYF TGTGCCAGTCAGGTGACGGGACAGGGGTTCTACGAGCAGTACTTC TRBJ2-7 TRBD1 TRBV6-5 -
CASSSLFSGANVLTF TGTGCCAGCAGCTCTTTATTCTCTGGGGCCAACGTCCTGACTTTC TRBJ2-6 - TRBV5-4 -
CASSLARFGTSGNEQFF TGTGCTAGCAGCTTAGCGCGATTTGGGACTAGCGGCAATGAGCAGTTCTTC TRBJ2-1 TRBD2 TRBV7-7 -
CTSSRGSLQETQYF TGCACCAGCAGCCGGGGGAGCCTCCAAGAGACCCAGTACTTC TRBJ2-5 - TRBV5-1 -
CASSSGTRRYTQYF TGTGCCAGCAGTTCAGGGACACGACGATATACGCAGTATTTT TRBJ2-3 - TRBV27 -
CASSHLPVPKNIQYF TGTGCCAGCAGCCATCTACCTGTCCCCAAAAACATTCAGTACTTC TRBJ2-4 - TRBV14 -
CASSSVSRGQGGWETQYF TGTGCCAGCAGCTCGGTCTCCCGCGGACAGGGGGGTTGGGAGACCCAGTACTTC TRBJ2-5 TRBD1 TRBV7-9 -
CASSSTYEQYF TGTGCCAGCAGTTCCACCTACGAGCAGTACTTC TRBJ2-7 - TRBV27 -
CASSLSPATNEKLFF TGCGCCAGCAGCCTGTCCCCAGCAACTAATGAAAAACTGTTTTTT TRBJ1-4 - TRBV4-1 -
CASNDRGLYNEQFF TGTGCCAGCAATGACAGGGGCCTCTACAATGAGCAGTTCTTC TRBJ2-1 TRBD1 TRBV19 -
CASSLFWGPLSGETQYF TGTGCCAGCAGCTTGTTTTGGGGCCCATTGTCGGGGGAGACCCAGTACTTC TRBJ2-5 - TRBV5-4 -
CASSRPGLAPHEQYF TGTGCCAGCAGCCGCCCGGGACTAGCGCCCCACGAGCAGTACTTC TRBJ2-7 TRBD2 TRBV11-2 -
CASSYSTGLFNEQFF TGTGCCAGCAGTTACTCCACAGGGTTATTCAATGAGCAGTTCTTC TRBJ2-1 - TRBV6-5 -
CASSPLGAFF TGTGCCAGCAGCCCCTTGGGAGCTTTCTTT TRBJ1-1 - TRBV7-8 -
CASKDRVLLAGGRIYEQYF TGTGCCAGTAAGGACAGGGTTTTGTTAGCGGGAGGGAGAATCTACGAGCAGTACTTC TRBJ2-7 TRBD2 TRBV19 once